Sequencing of this T cell receptor (beta chain) was carried out in a study of T-cell reconstitution after alpha-beta-depleted transplantation in children. Study findings and constraints: Expanded clones from the graft, numbering several hundred, reportedly supplied alpha-beta T cells about two months after transplant. Fresh T-cell production supplied most of the T-cell counts and diversity seen one year after transplant. The high TCRbeta diversity at day 60 in some patients came from surviving recipient T cells and thymic progenitors.

Trimming left V 5 bases short and J 1 base short, with 10 bases between. The CDR3 sequence is 15 residues long. Germline-derived CDR1 and CDR2 are KGHDR and SFDVKD. There are a few counts of this clonotype. Its antigen remains unidentified. Preparation of the TCRbeta library involved a method that used unique molecular identifiers. From the PCR reads, TCRdb called clonotypes with MiXCR, one entry per CDR3 protein. The sample consists of around 800,000 distinct CDR3 sequences, roughly 15% of them appearing once. The V gene is TRBV24-1, the J gene TRBJ2-2, with D maybe TRBD2 (6 bases). The sample in question was PBMCs, mostly from graft donor cells, obtained 360 days after TCRalphabeta/CD19-depleted stem cell transplant. This sequence was found in a male patient younger than 18 who had a stem cell transplant for acute lymphoblastic leukemia, so the T cells may come from the graft donor. CDR3 DNA: TGTGCCACCAGTGGGGGACTTCAGAACACCGGGGAGCTGTTTTTT. Protein product: CATSGGLQNTGELFF.